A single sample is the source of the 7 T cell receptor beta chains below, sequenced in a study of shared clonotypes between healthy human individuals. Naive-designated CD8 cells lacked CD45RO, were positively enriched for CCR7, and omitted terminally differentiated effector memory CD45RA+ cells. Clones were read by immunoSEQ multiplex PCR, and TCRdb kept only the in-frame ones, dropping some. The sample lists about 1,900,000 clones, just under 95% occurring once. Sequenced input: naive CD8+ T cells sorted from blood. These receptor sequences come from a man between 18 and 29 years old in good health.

The CDR3 spells CASSVQFGEGTPEYSTDTQYF. For the CDR3, the DNA is TGTGCCAGCAGCGTACAGTTTGGGGAGGGGACACCGGAATATAGCACAGATACGCAGTATTTT. The rearrangement links TRBV9 to TRBJ2-3; D perhaps matches TRBD2 (7 bases). This CDR3 region has 21 residues. Germline loops: CDR1 SGDLS, CDR2 YYNGEE. V lost 1 base and J 0 bases, leaving 27 bases between the germline ends.

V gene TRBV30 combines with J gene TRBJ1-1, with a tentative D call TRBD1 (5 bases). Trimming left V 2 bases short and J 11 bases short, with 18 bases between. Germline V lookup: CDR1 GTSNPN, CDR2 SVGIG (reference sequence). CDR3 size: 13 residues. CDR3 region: CAWSSGVGSKAFF. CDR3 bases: TGTGCCTGGAGTTCGGGGGTAGGGTCGAAGGCTTTCTTT.

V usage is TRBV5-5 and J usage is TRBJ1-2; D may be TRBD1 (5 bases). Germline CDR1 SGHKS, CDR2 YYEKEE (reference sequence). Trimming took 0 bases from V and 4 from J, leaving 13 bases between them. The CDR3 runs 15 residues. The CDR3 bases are TGTGCCAGCAGCTTGGCCTGGGGCCTGCTCTATGGCTACACCTTC. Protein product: CASSLAWGLLYGYTF.

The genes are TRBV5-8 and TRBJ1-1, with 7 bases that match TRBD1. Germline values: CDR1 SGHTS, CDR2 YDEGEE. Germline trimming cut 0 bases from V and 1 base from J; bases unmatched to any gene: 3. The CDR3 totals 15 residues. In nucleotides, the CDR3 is TGTGCCAGCAGCTTGGACAGGGGAACGAACACTGAAGCTTTCTTT. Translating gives CASSLDRGTNTEAFF.

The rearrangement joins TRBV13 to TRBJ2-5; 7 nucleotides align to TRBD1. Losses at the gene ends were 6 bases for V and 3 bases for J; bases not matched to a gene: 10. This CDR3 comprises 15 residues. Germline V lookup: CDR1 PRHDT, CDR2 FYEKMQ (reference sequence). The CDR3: CASREQGPGKETQYF. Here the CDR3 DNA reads TGTGCCAGCAGAGAACAGGGGCCTGGTAAAGAGACCCAGTACTTC.

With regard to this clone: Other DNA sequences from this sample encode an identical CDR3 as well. The CDR3 spells CASSYGWNTEAFF. The CDR3 DNA reads TGTGCCAGCAGTTATGGCTGGAACACTGAAGCTTTCTTT. The rearrangement joins TRBV6-5 to TRBJ1-1; D not resolved. V shed 3 bases and J shed 1 base, with 6 bases lying between them. CDR3 length: 13 residues. Germline V lookup: CDR1 MNHEY, CDR2 SVGAGI.

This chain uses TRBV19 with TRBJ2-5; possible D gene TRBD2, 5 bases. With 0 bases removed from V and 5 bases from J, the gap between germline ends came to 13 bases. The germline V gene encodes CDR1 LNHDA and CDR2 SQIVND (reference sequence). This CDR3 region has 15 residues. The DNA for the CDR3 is TGTGCCAGTAGTATAGATAACGGAGGTGGGGAGACCCAGTACTTC. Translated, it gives CASSIDNGGGETQYF.